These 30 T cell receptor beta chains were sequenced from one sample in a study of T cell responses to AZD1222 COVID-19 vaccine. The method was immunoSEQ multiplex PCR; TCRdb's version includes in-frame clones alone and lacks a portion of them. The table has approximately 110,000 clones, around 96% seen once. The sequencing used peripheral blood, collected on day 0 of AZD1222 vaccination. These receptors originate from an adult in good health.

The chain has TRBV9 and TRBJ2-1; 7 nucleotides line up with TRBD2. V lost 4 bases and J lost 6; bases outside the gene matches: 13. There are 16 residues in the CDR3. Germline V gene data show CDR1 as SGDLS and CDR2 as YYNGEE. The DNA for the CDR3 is TGTGCCAGCAGCTGGCCCGGGGGGACCCCCCGCAATGAGCAGTTCTTC. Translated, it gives CASSWPGGTPRNEQFF.

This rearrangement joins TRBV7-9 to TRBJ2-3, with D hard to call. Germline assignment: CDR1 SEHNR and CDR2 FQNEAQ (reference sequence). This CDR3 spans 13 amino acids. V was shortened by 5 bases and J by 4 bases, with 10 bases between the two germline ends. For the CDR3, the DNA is TGTGCCAGCAGCCCGACCCTGCCAGATACGCAGTATTTT. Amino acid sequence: CASSPTLPDTQYF.

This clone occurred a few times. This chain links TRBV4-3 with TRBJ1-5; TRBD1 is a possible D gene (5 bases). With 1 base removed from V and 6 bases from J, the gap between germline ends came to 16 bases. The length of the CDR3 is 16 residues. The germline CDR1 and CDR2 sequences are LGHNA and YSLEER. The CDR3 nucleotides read TGCGCCAGCAGCCAAGTCTGGGGGGATTCGGGTCAGCCCCAGCATTTT. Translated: CASSQVWGDSGQPQHF.

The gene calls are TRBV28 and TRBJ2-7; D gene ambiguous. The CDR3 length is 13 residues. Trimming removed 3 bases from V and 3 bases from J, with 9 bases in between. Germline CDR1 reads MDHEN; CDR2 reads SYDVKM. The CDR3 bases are TGTGCCAGCAGTTTGACCCGTGTCTACGAGCAGTACTTC. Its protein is CASSLTRVYEQYF.

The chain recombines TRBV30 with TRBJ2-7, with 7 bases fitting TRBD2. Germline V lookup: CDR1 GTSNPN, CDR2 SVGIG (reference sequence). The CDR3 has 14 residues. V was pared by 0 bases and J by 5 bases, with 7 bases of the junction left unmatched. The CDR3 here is CAWSVMAAGDEQYF. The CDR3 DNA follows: TGTGCCTGGAGTGTAATGGCTGCGGGGGACGAGCAGTACTTC.

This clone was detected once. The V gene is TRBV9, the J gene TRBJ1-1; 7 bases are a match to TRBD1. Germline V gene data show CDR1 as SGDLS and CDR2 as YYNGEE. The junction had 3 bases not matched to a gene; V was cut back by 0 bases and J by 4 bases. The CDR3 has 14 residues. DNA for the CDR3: TGTGCCAGCAGCGTAGACGGGACAGTCACTGAAGCTTTCTTT. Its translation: CASSVDGTVTEAFF.

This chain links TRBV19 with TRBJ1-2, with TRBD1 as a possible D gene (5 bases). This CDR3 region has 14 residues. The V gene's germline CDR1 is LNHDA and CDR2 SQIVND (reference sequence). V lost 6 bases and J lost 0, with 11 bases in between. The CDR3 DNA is TGTGCCAGTAGCACCAGGACATCTAACTATGGCTACACCTTC. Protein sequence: CASSTRTSNYGYTF.

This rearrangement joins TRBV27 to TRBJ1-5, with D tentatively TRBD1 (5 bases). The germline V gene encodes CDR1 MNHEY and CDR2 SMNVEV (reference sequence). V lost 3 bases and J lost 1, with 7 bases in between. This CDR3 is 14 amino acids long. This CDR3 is CASSFRDSNQPQHF. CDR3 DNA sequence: TGTGCCAGCAGTTTTCGGGACAGCAATCAGCCCCAGCATTTT.

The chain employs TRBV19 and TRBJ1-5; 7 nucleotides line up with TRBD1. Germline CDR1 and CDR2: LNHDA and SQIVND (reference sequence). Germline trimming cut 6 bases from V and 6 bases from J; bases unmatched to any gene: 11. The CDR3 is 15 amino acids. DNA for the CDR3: TGTGCCAGTAGCTGGGTTACAGGGGTTTTTCAGCCCCAGCATTTT. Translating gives CASSWVTGVFQPQHF.

CDR3 sequence (DNA): TGTGCCAGCAGTGAACAGGGACTAGCGGTAAATGAGCAGTTCTTC. Protein product: CASSEQGLAVNEQFF. V usage is TRBV2 and J usage is TRBJ2-1; TRBD2 matches at 11 bases. The V and J ends lost 2 bases and 7 bases, in that order; junction bases with no gene match: 4. In germline, CDR1 is SNHLY, CDR2 FYNNEI. The CDR3 loop spans 15 amino acids.

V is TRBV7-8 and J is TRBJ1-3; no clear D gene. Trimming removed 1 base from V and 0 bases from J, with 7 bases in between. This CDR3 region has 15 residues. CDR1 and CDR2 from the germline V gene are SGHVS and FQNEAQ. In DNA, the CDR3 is TGTGCCAGCAGCTTAGGGCAGCACTCTGGAAACACCATATATTTT. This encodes CASSLGQHSGNTIYF.

The CDR3 reads CARSFSRRAGYADYGYTF. CDR3 nucleotides: TGTGCCAGAAGCTTTAGTCGAAGGGCAGGGTACGCTGACTATGGCTACACCTTC. The chain recombines TRBV5-3 with TRBJ1-2; possible D gene TRBD1, 5 bases. TRBV5-3 is an open reading frame, and its role is uncertain. The V gene lost 2 bases and the J gene lost 3 bases, with 23 bases spanning the gap. The CDR3 length is 18 residues.

The CDR3 DNA reads TGTGCCAGCTCACCACCATTCGGAACACCTCCTAACACTGAAGCTTTCTTT. Residues: CASSPPFGTPPNTEAFF. This sequence joins TRBV18 and TRBJ1-1; no firm D call. The CDR3 length is 17 residues. Germline assignment: CDR1 KGHSH and CDR2 LQKENI. Trimming took 0 bases from V and 2 from J, leaving 16 bases between them.

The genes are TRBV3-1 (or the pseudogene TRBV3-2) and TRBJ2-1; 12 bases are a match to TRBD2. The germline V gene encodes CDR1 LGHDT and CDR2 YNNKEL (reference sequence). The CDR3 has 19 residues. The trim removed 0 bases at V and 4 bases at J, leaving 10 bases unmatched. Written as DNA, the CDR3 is TGTGCCAGCAGCCAAGATAGGACTAGCGGGAATCGAGGGTACAATGAGCAGTTCTTC. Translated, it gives CASSQDRTSGNRGYNEQFF.

The CDR3 protein is CASSLTRDTEAFF. The CDR3 bases are TGTGCCAGCAGCCTAACCAGGGACACTGAAGCTTTCTTT. The J gene is TRBJ1-1, the V gene TRBV3-1 (or the pseudogene TRBV3-2); the D gene is possibly TRBD1 (5 bases). V dropped 4 bases and J dropped 3 bases, with 9 bases sitting between them. CDR1 LGHDT and CDR2 YNNKEL come from the germline V gene (reference sequence). CDR3 length equals 13 residues.

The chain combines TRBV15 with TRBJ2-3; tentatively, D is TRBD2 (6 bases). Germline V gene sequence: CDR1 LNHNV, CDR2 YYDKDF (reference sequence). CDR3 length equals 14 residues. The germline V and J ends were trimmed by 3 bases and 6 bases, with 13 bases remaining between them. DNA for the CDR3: TGTGCCACCAGCAGCGAGCGGGCCTCCGATACGCAGTATTTT. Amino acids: CATSSERASDTQYF.

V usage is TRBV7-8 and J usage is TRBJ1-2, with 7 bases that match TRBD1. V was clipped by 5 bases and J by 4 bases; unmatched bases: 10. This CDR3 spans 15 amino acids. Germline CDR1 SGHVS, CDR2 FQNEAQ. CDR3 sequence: CASSPMRTGVYGYTF. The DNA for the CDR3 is TGTGCCAGCAGCCCTATGCGGACAGGAGTCTATGGCTACACCTTC.

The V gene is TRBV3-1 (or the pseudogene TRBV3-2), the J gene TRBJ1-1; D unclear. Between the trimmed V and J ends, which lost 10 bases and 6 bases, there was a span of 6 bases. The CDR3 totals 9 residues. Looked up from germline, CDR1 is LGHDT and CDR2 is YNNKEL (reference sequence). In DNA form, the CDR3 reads TGTGCCACGAGGGCTGAAGCTTTCTTT. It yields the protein CATRAEAFF.

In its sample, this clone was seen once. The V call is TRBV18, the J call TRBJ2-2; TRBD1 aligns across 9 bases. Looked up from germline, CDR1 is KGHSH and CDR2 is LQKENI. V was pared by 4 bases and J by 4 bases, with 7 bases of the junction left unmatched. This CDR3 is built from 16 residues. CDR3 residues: CASSLGQGFSTGELFF. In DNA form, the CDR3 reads TGTGCCAGCTCACTGGGACAGGGTTTTTCCACCGGGGAGCTGTTTTTT.

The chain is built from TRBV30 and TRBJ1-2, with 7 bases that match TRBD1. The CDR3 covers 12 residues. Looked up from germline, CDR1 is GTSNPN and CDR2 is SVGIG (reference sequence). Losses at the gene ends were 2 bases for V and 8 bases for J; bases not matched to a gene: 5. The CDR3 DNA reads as TGTGCCTGGAGTCGTAGGGGGCGAGGCTACACCTTC. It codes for CAWSRRGRGYTF.

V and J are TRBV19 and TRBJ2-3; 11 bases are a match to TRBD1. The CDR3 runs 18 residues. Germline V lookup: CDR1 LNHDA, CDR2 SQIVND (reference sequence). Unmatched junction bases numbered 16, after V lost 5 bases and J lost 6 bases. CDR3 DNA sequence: TGTGCCAGTAGTCGCGGGACAGGGGGGCTAGTGTCCTCCGATACGCAGTATTTT. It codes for CASSRGTGGLVSSDTQYF.

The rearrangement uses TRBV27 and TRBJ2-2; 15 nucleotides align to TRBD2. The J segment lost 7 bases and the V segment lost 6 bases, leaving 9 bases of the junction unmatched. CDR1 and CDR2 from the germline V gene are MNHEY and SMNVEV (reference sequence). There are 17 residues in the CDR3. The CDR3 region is CASRRGLAGGKVGELFF. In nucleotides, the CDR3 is TGTGCCAGCAGACGCGGACTAGCGGGGGGGAAAGTCGGGGAGCTGTTTTTT.

The DNA for the CDR3 is TGTGCCAGCAGCTCCTCCAGGCACGGGAACTATGGCTACACCTTC. This gives the protein CASSSSRHGNYGYTF. The chain employs TRBV11-3 and TRBJ1-2, with D unresolved. Trimming took 4 bases from V and 2 from J, leaving 14 bases between them. CDR3 length: 15 amino acids. Germline loops: CDR1 SGHNT, CDR2 YENEEA.

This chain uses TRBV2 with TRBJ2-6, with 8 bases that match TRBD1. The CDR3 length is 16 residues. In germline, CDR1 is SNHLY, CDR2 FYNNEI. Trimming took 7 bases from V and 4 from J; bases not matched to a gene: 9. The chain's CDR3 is CASTRQGIDGANVLTF. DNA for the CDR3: TGTGCCAGCACGAGACAGGGGATCGACGGGGCCAACGTCCTGACTTTC.

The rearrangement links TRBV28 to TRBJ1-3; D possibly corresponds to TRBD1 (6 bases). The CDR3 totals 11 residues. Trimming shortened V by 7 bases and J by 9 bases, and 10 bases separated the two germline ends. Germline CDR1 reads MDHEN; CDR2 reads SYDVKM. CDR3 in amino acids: CASIRGATIYF. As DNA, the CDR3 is TGTGCCAGCATAAGGGGGGCCACCATATATTTT.

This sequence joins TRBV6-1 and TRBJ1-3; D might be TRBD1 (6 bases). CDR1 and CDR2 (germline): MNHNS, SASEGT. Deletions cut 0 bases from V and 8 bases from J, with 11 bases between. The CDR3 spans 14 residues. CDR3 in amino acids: CASSEAGGRDTIYF. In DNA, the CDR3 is TGTGCCAGCAGTGAAGCCGGGGGGCGGGACACCATATATTTT.

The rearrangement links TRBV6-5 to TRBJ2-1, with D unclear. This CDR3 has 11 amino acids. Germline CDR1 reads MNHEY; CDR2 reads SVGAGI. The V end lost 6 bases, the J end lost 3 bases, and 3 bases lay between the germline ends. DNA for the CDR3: TGTGCCAGCAGCATCTACAATGAGCAGTTCTTC. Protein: CASSIYNEQFF.

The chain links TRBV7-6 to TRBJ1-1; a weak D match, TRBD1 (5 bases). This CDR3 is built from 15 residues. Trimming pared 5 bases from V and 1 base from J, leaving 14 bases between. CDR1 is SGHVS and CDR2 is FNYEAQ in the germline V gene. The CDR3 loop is CASSPSGLWNTEAFF. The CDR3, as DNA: TGTGCCAGCAGCCCCTCGGGACTGTGGAACACTGAAGCTTTCTTT.

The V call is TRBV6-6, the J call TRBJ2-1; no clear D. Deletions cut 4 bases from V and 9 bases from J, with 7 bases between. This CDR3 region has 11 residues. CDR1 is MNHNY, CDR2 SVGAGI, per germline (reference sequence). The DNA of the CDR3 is TGTGCCAGCAGTTCCCCGGGTGAGCAGTTCTTC. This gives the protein CASSSPGEQFF.

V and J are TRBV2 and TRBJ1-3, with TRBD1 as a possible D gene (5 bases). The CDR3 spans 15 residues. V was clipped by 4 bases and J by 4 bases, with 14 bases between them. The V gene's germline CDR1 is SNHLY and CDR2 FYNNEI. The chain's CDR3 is CASSVSLRQGNTIYF. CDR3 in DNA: TGTGCCAGCAGTGTTTCTTTGAGACAGGGAAACACCATATATTTT. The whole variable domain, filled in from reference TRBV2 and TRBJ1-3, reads EPEVTQTPSHQVTQMGQEVILRCVPISNHLYFYWYRQILGQKVEFLVSFYNNEISEKSEIFDDQFSVERPDGSNFTLKIRSTKLEDSAMYFCASSVSLRQGNTIYFGEGSWLTVV.